These 32 T cell receptor beta chains originate from one sample sequenced in a study of T cells in Graves' hyperthyroidism and ophthalmopathy (dated 2019 in TCRdb). Receptor libraries were prepared by multiplex PCR. Sequencer: Illumina HiSeq 2000. The TCR beta CDR3 regions were amplified from RNA transcripts. The TCR CDR3 was subjected to a first round of RT-PCR using the HTBI primer set and the Qiagen OneStep RT-PCR kit. Clones were called with MiXCR by TCRdb after fastp trimmed the public reads at Q25, and only in-frame beta chains were retained. Rows with a matching CDR3 protein are joined into one entry that keeps the most common DNA and genes. This sample holds a few hundred thousand distinct CDR3 sequences; about an eighth were observed only once. The ten top clones hold about 5% of the sample. The source material was blood. The receptors here all came from a woman aged 18 to 35 with Graves' hyperthyroidism.

Ten or more counts support this clonotype. The rearrangement uses TRBV20-1 and TRBJ2-3; TRBD2 matches 16 bases. This CDR3 is built from 16 residues. The germline gives CDR1 DFQATT, CDR2 SNEGSKA (reference sequence). V lost 6 bases to trimming and J lost 6 bases; unmatched junction nucleotides: 9. The CDR3 sequence: CSAGTSGRGGMDTQYF. The CDR3 DNA reads TGCAGTGCCGGGACTAGCGGGAGGGGGGGTATGGATACGCAGTATTTT.

V usage is TRBV7-3 and J usage is TRBJ2-2; no firm D call. V shed 1 base and J shed 7 bases, with 10 bases lying between them. This CDR3 has 14 amino acids. CDR1 is SGHTA and CDR2 is FQGTGA in the germline V gene. CDR3 sequence reads: CASSLSGRSGELFF. The CDR3 DNA follows: TGTGCCAGCAGCTTAAGCGGACGGAGCGGGGAGCTGTTTTTT.

This clonotype was recorded many times. The CDR3 loop reads CASSEYWGGRFSAEQYF. The CDR3 DNA reads TGTGCCAGCAGTGAATATTGGGGCGGGAGGTTCTCGGCCGAGCAGTACTTC. The chain joins TRBV6-1 to TRBJ2-7, with 8 positions matching TRBD2. V lost 2 bases and J lost 6; bases outside the gene matches: 15. The length of the CDR3 is 17 residues. Germline CDR1 reads MNHNS; CDR2 reads SASEGT.

This clonotype has just a few counts. J is TRBJ2-5 and V is TRBV13; the D is unclear. V was trimmed by 0 bases and J by 3 bases, leaving 8 bases between them. The CDR3 consists of 14 residues. In germline, CDR1 is PRHDT, CDR2 FYEKMQ (reference sequence). DNA of the CDR3: TGTGCCAGCAGCTTAGGACGATCCAAAGAGACCCAGTACTTC. Its translation: CASSLGRSKETQYF.

This clonotype has at least ten counts. The chain employs TRBV6-1 and TRBJ1-3, with D possibly TRBD1 on 5 matching bases. CDR1 and CDR2 (germline): MNHNS, SASEGT. The CDR3 runs to 14 residues. V was cut by 3 bases and J by 3 bases, with 9 bases left in between. The CDR3 loop reads CASSELRVGNTIYF. For the CDR3, the DNA is TGTGCCAGCAGTGAGCTCAGGGTTGGAAACACCATATATTTT.

V usage is TRBV12-3 or TRBV12-4 and J usage is TRBJ1-1; no clear D. V was clipped by 8 bases and J by 1 base, with 14 bases between them. The CDR3 extends over 14 amino acids. The CDR3 region has the DNA TGTGCCAGCTTCCCTCGGGAGGGGAACACTGAAGCTTTCTTT. Translated, it gives CASFPREGNTEAFF.

This chain uses TRBV5-1 with TRBJ2-7; the D is unclear. The DNA end is a closer match to TRBJ2-1, so the J assignment may be wrong. Germline assignment: CDR1 SGHRS and CDR2 YFSETQ. This CDR3 spans 9 amino acids. This chain's CDR3 is CASTYEQFF. The DNA for the CDR3 is TGCGCCAGCACATACGAGCAGTTCTTC.

This clonotype was seen more than once but under ten times. The gene calls are TRBV28 and TRBJ1-2, with D maybe TRBD1 (5 bases). CDR3 length: 14 amino acids. CDR1 MDHEN and CDR2 SYDVKM come from the germline V gene. Trimming shortened V by 3 bases and J by 4 bases, and 12 bases separated the two germline ends. CDR3 loop: CASSFGASSYGYTF. CDR3 bases: TGTGCCAGCAGTTTTGGGGCGTCCTCCTATGGCTACACCTTC.

This clonotype was recorded many times. V usage is TRBV29-1 and J usage is TRBJ2-3; tentatively, D is TRBD2 (5 bases). V gave up 0 bases and J gave up 2 bases, with 18 bases separating them. Germline V gene data show CDR1 as SQVTM and CDR2 as ANQGSEA. This CDR3 has 17 amino acids. The CDR3 region is CSVEEADLILPTDTQYF. CDR3 nucleotide sequence: TGCAGCGTTGAAGAAGCGGACCTCATATTACCCACAGATACGCAGTATTTT.

Ten or more counts support this clonotype. V gene TRBV18 combines with J gene TRBJ1-4, with 7 bases matching TRBD1. Germline CDR1 reads KGHSH; CDR2 reads LQKENI. Trimming at V came to 3 bases and at J to 3 bases, leaving 4 bases not matched to a gene. The CDR3 is 15 residues long. The CDR3 spells CASSPGTVANEKLFF. CDR3 bases: TGTGCCAGCTCACCCGGGACAGTTGCTAATGAAAAACTGTTTTTT. Together with reference TRBV18 and TRBJ1-4, the CDR3 gives the full variable domain: NAGVMQNPRHLVRRRGQEARLRCSPMKGHSHVYWYRQLPEEGLKFMVYLQKENIIDESGMPKERFSAEFPKEGPSILRIQQVVRGDSAAYFCASSPGTVANEKLFFGSGTQLSVL.

This clonotype turned up a few times. The rearrangement links TRBV12-3 or TRBV12-4 to TRBJ2-1, with 7 bases aligning to TRBD1. The CDR3 runs to 16 residues. V gave up 2 bases and J gave up 4 bases; unmatched junction bases: 8. This CDR3 reads CASSLPPGQRYNEQFF. CDR3 bases: TGTGCCAGCAGTTTACCCCCGGGACAGAGGTACAATGAGCAGTTCTTC.

This clonotype was counted many times. The chain carries TRBV12-3 or TRBV12-4 and TRBJ1-2; the D is unclear. The CDR3 extends over 11 amino acids. V shed 4 bases and J shed 6 bases, with 6 bases lying between them. This CDR3 is CASSSRNGYTF. CDR3 in DNA: TGTGCCAGCAGTTCCAGGAATGGCTACACCTTC.

This clonotype was seen many times. J is TRBJ1-1 and V is TRBV20-1; perhaps TRBD1 as D (5 bases). The CDR3 covers 13 residues. Germline V gene data show CDR1 as DFQATT and CDR2 as SNEGSKA (reference sequence). CDR3 in amino acids: CSCPRQLNTEAFF. The CDR3 DNA reads TGCAGCTGTCCTAGACAGCTTAACACTGAAGCTTTCTTT.

This clonotype was picked up a small number of times. V and J are TRBV9 and TRBJ1-1; D uncertain. This CDR3 comprises 16 residues. The germline V gene has CDR1 SGDLS and CDR2 YYNGEE. The V gene lost 1 base and the J gene lost 1 base, with 14 bases spanning the gap. CDR3 nucleotide sequence: TGTGCCAGCAGCGTATCCCCCCGAGTCAAGAACACTGAAGCTTTCTTT. Amino acids: CASSVSPRVKNTEAFF.

This chain uses TRBV10-1 with TRBJ2-5; D unresolved. CDR1 WNHNN and CDR2 SYGVQD come from the germline V gene (reference sequence). The CDR3 spans 15 residues. V was cut by 0 bases and J by 4 bases, with 12 bases left in between. CDR3 sequence reads: CASSESRVESETQYF. CDR3 in DNA: TGCGCCAGCAGTGAGTCTCGGGTTGAGTCAGAGACCCAGTACTTC.

This chain links TRBV2 with TRBJ2-4; possible D gene TRBD2, 5 bases. From germline, CDR1 is SNHLY and CDR2 FYNNEI. The CDR3 length is 16 residues. The V end lost 8 bases, the J end lost 1 base, and 18 bases lay between the germline ends. The CDR3 sequence: CASAVGASQAKNIQYF. The CDR3 DNA reads TGTGCCAGCGCAGTGGGAGCCTCTCAGGCCAAAAACATTCAGTACTTC.

A word on this clonotype: With a much larger clone just one base away, this may be a read error. V is TRBV28 and J is TRBJ2-7; no clear D gene. The CDR3 is made up of 11 amino acids. Germline V lookup: CDR1 MDHEN, CDR2 SYDVKM. The CDR3, as DNA: TGTGCCAACAGTGAGAGGCACGAGCAGTACTTC. Translation gives CANSERHEQYF.

This clonotype was detected ten times or more. The chain couples TRBV12-3 or TRBV12-4 to TRBJ2-7; 9 bases are a match to TRBD1. The CDR3 length is 16 residues. The trim removed 3 bases at V and 2 bases at J, leaving 8 bases unmatched. In DNA, the CDR3 is TGTGCCAGCAGTTTGCCGGACAGGGGTATAGCCTACGAGCAGTACTTC. Its translation is CASSLPDRGIAYEQYF.

This clonotype was detected many times. This rearrangement joins TRBV3-1 to TRBJ1-1; 11 bases align to TRBD1. Per germline, CDR1 LGHDT and CDR2 YNNKEL (reference sequence). The trim removed 3 bases at V and 5 bases at J, leaving 2 bases unmatched. CDR3 length: 14 residues. CDR3 residues: CASSQGTGGTEAFF. The CDR3 coding sequence is TGTGCCAGCAGCCAGGGGACAGGGGGGACTGAAGCTTTCTTT.

This sequence joins TRBV24-1 and TRBJ2-3; D is unclear. CDR1 is KGHDR, CDR2 SFDVKD, per germline. The CDR3 totals 13 residues. Trimming took 4 bases from V and 4 from J, leaving 8 bases between them. The CDR3 is CATSDGRADTQYF. The CDR3 nucleotides read TGTGCCACCAGTGACGGCCGGGCAGATACGCAGTATTTT.

The chain carries TRBV28 and TRBJ1-3; D is perhaps TRBD1 (5 bases). Trimming removed 2 bases from V and 3 bases from J, with 14 bases in between. The CDR3 spans 16 residues. Germline assignment: CDR1 MDHEN and CDR2 SYDVKM. CDR3 amino acids: CASSLTRAGSGNTIYF. The CDR3 bases are TGTGCCAGCAGTTTAACCAGGGCAGGGAGTGGAAACACCATATATTTT.

This clonotype was picked up many times. The chain couples TRBV19 to TRBJ1-1; 8 positions match TRBD1. The CDR3 has 13 residues. Unmatched junction bases numbered 1, after V lost 3 bases and J lost 4 bases. In germline, CDR1 is LNHDA, CDR2 SQIVND (reference sequence). CDR3 DNA: TGTGCCAGTAGTATTACAGGGGGCACTGAAGCTTTCTTT. It specifies CASSITGGTEAFF.

In its sample, this clonotype was seen many times. The gene calls are TRBV12-3 or TRBV12-4 and TRBJ1-1; 9 nucleotides match TRBD1. This CDR3 comprises 13 residues. The ends lost 7 bases at V and 7 bases at J; junction bases unmatched: 7. This CDR3 is CASKETGGNEAFF. The CDR3 DNA reads as TGTGCCAGCAAAGAAACAGGGGGCAATGAAGCTTTCTTT.

The sample holds many counts of this clonotype. The chain employs TRBV2 and TRBJ1-4; 7 bases are shared with TRBD1. Trimming at V came to 6 bases and at J to 8 bases, leaving 6 bases not matched to a gene. From germline, CDR1 is SNHLY and CDR2 FYNNEI. The CDR3 spans 13 residues. The CDR3 here is CASSDREGEKLFF. For the CDR3, the DNA is TGTGCCAGCAGCGACAGGGAGGGCGAAAAACTGTTTTTT.

This clonotype was detected only a few times. The rearrangement uses TRBV3-1 and TRBJ2-2; 16 bases align to TRBD2. CDR3 length equals 19 residues. The V gene's germline CDR1 is LGHDT and CDR2 YNNKEL (reference sequence). V lost 4 bases to trimming and J lost 7 bases; unmatched junction nucleotides: 12. CDR3 residues: CASSLTGTSGRGFGGELFF. The CDR3 DNA follows: TGTGCCAGCAGCCTAACCGGGACTAGCGGGAGGGGATTCGGCGGGGAGCTGTTTTTT.

This clonotype showed up many times. The junction differs from germline at one of its ends, possibly a read error. The CDR3 region has the DNA TGCGCCAGCACCTTGTCCCAGGACACTGAAGCTTTCTTT. Translating it yields CASTLSQDTEAFF. V usage is TRBV5-1 and J usage is TRBJ1-1; D is uncertain. CDR3 size: 13 residues. Germline values: CDR1 SGHRS, CDR2 YFSETQ.

This clonotype was seen more than once but under ten times. A much bigger clone sits one base away, suggesting this may be a read error. The V and J genes are TRBV11-2 and TRBJ2-7; TRBD1 agrees at 9 bases. The V gene end was trimmed by 4 bases and the J gene end by 7 bases; junction bases not matched to a gene: 11. Looked up from germline, CDR1 is SGHAT and CDR2 is FQNNGV. This CDR3 is built from 15 residues. CDR3 sequence: CASSSRDRAPNEQYF. CDR3 DNA: TGTGCCAGCAGCTCCCGGGACAGGGCTCCGAATGAGCAGTACTTC. Using reference TRBV11-2 and TRBJ2-7 for the parts outside the CDR3, the full variable domain is EAGVAQSPRYKIIEKRQSVAFWCNPISGHATLYWYQQILGQGPKLLIQFQNNGVVDDSQLPKDRFSAERLKGVDSTLKIQPAKLEDSAVYLCASSSRDRAPNEQYFGPGTRLTVT.

V usage is TRBV19 and J usage is TRBJ2-1; TRBD1 matches 11 bases. Germline lookup yields CDR1 LNHDA and CDR2 SQIVND (reference sequence). The length of the CDR3 is 12 residues. CDR3 loop: CGFRDRGDEQFF. The CDR3 region has the DNA TGTGGATTTCGGGACAGGGGGGATGAGCAGTTCTTC.

This clonotype was observed a few times. The chain is built from TRBV7-2 and TRBJ1-3, with 9 bases matching TRBD1. Germline-derived CDR1 and CDR2 are SGHTA and FQGNSA. This CDR3 has 13 amino acids. V was clipped by 8 bases and J by 2 bases; unmatched bases: 1. The CDR3 spells CASGTGTGNTIYF. In DNA form, the CDR3 reads TGTGCCAGCGGGACAGGGACTGGAAACACCATATATTTT.

The chain employs TRBV6-2 or TRBV6-3 and TRBJ2-2; D is uncertain. The V end was cut by 6 bases, the J end by 5 bases, with 16 bases between. From germline, CDR1 is MNHEY and CDR2 SVGEGT. This CDR3 is 15 amino acids long. CDR3 DNA: TGTGCCAGCAGCCTAAAGGGTCCAGAAACCGGGGAGCTGTTTTTT. Its protein is CASSLKGPETGELFF.

This clonotype was seen many times. The chain uses TRBV5-1 and TRBJ1-1; a possible D gene is TRBD1 (5 bases). The CDR3 length is 14 residues. Germline CDR1 reads SGHRS; CDR2 reads YFSETQ. Trimming cost V 3 bases and J 5 bases, with 14 bases left between them. CDR3 amino acids: CASSWGGERTEAFF. The DNA for the CDR3 is TGCGCCAGCAGCTGGGGGGGGGAGAGGACTGAAGCTTTCTTT.

The rearrangement uses TRBV10-3 and TRBJ2-7; D remains ambiguous. V lost 3 bases, J lost 2 bases, and 11 bases lay in between. Per germline, CDR1 ENHRY and CDR2 SYGVKD. The CDR3 covers 14 residues. CDR3 DNA: TGTGCCATCAGTGATTTCGCAGATACCTACGAGCAGTACTTC. This translates into CAISDFADTYEQYF.